The present TCR beta chain was sequenced within a study of blood T cell repertoires in COVID-19. Overall study context: Sites in the United States, Italy and Spain provided acute and convalescent COVID-19 samples. T cells, B-cell-depleted T cells, or PBMCs supplied cDNA or gDNA.

TCRdb's table, derived via immunoSEQ multiplex PCR, lists solely in-frame clones and lacks some. The data show approximately 180,000 clones, roughly 88% seen once. The sequence derives from a man between 60 and 70 years old with acute or convalescent COVID-19. Material for sequencing was peripheral blood.

The CDR3 DNA is TGTGCCAGTAGTAGGACAGGGATAAAGGGAGAGCTGTTTTTT. It yields the protein CASSRTGIKGELFF. The chain couples TRBV19 to TRBJ2-2, with 8 nucleotides matching TRBD1. Losses at the gene ends were 4 bases for V and 11 bases for J; bases not matched to a gene: 9. The CDR3 has 14 amino acids. CDR1 is LNHDA and CDR2 is SQIVND in the germline V gene (reference sequence). The full variable domain, its missing parts supplied by reference TRBV19 and TRBJ2-2, is DGGITQSPKYLFRKEGQNVTLSCEQNLNHDAMYWYRQDPGQGLRLIYYSQIVNDFQKGDIAEGYSVSREKKESFPLTVTSAQKNPTAFYLCASSRTGIKGELFFGEGSRLTVL.